These 28 T cell receptor beta chains came from one sample sequenced in a study of early T cells in non-severe SARS-CoV-2 infection. Via MiXCR, TCRdb re-called the 5' RACE reads, giving one row per CDR3 protein. The sample holds fewer than 85,000 distinct CDR3 sequences, approximately 9.1% seen once. Sample: whole blood. The receptors originated from an adult who was a healthcare worker with PCR-confirmed SARS-CoV-2 infection or an uninfected control (not recorded which).

This rearrangement joins TRBV6-1 to TRBJ2-2, with D perhaps TRBD2 (7 bases). V lost 6 bases and J lost 1, with 9 bases in between. Looked up from germline, CDR1 is MNHNS and CDR2 is SASEGT. The CDR3 totals 14 residues. The chain's CDR3 is CASRRGGNTGELFF. CDR3 bases: TGTGCCAGCAGAAGGGGGGGGAACACCGGGGAGCTGTTTTTT.

This clonotype was seen a handful of times. The chain couples TRBV7-2 to TRBJ2-3; D unresolved. The CDR3 sequence is 14 residues long. Germline CDR1 reads SGHTA; CDR2 reads FQGNSA. V lost 1 base to trimming and J lost 1 base, with 6 bases between them. CDR3 sequence (DNA): TGTGCCAGCAGCTTAGAGGTTCGCACAGATACGCAGTATTTT. Protein: CASSLEVRTDTQYF.

This clonotype was counted many times. The V gene is TRBV27, the J gene TRBJ2-7; the match to TRBD2 covers 13 bases. The germline V gene has CDR1 MNHEY and CDR2 SMNVEV (reference sequence). The CDR3 is 15 residues long. V was pared by 6 bases and J by 5 bases, with 7 bases of the junction left unmatched. CDR3 DNA sequence: TGTGCCAGCAGCTCCGGGACTAGCGGGACAGACGAGCAGTACTTC. It specifies CASSSGTSGTDEQYF.

The chain carries TRBV3-1 and TRBJ2-7, with D unclear. The CDR3 covers 14 residues. The ends were cut back, 3 bases at V and 1 base at J, with 10 bases in the middle. Germline CDR1 and CDR2: LGHDT and YNNKEL (reference sequence). Here the CDR3 DNA reads TGTGCCAGCAGCCAGTCCGGACGGTCCTACGAGCAGTACTTC. The encoded protein is CASSQSGRSYEQYF.

The J gene is TRBJ2-3, the V gene TRBV20-1; D possibly uses TRBD1 or TRBD2 (6 bases each). Germline CDR1 is DFQATT and CDR2 is SNEGSKA (reference sequence). Trimming shortened V by 5 bases and J by 1 base, and 16 bases separated the two germline ends. The length of the CDR3 is 15 residues. CDR3 in amino acids: CSAWGASRGTDTQYF. For the CDR3, the DNA is TGCAGTGCTTGGGGGGCGAGCAGGGGCACAGATACGCAGTATTTT.

This clonotype was counted a few times. The genes are TRBV27 and TRBJ2-3; TRBD2 aligns across 7 bases. The CDR3 length is 17 residues. Looked up from germline, CDR1 is MNHEY and CDR2 is SMNVEV (reference sequence). V shed 3 bases and J 1 base; nucleotides not matched to a gene: 10. CDR3 sequence (DNA): TGTGCCAGCAGTTTCCGACGGGCGGGAGTAGGCACAGATACGCAGTATTTT. Translated, it gives CASSFRRAGVGTDTQYF.

This clonotype was seen only a few times. The chain combines TRBV3-1 with TRBJ2-5, with TRBD2 as a possible D gene (5 bases). The CDR3 has 14 residues. CDR1 and CDR2 from the germline V gene are LGHDT and YNNKEL (reference sequence). Trimming removed 3 bases from V and 7 bases from J, with 15 bases in between. The CDR3 loop is CASSHTRKAGTQYF. DNA of the CDR3: TGTGCCAGCAGCCACACTAGGAAGGCGGGGACCCAGTACTTC.

The sample holds many counts of this clonotype. The chain joins TRBV27 to TRBJ1-1, with D possibly being TRBD1 (5 bases). Germline V gene data show CDR1 as MNHEY and CDR2 as SMNVEV (reference sequence). The CDR3 extends over 14 amino acids. V dropped 3 bases and J dropped 4 bases, with 12 bases sitting between them. CDR3 sequence: CASSFGQGGTEAFF. As DNA, the CDR3 is TGTGCCAGCAGTTTCGGACAAGGAGGCACTGAAGCTTTCTTT.

This clonotype was observed a few times. The J gene is TRBJ2-5, the V gene TRBV2; 10 bases map to TRBD2. The germline V gene encodes CDR1 SNHLY and CDR2 FYNNEI. CDR3 size: 15 residues. Trimming took 4 bases from V and 5 from J; bases not matched to a gene: 7. The CDR3 nucleotides are TGTGCCAGCAGTGCGGGAGCGGGAGGGCCGGAGACCCAGTACTTC. Its translation is CASSAGAGGPETQYF. The complete variable domain, with remaining parts taken from reference TRBV2 and TRBJ2-5, reads EPEVTQTPSHQVTQMGQEVILRCVPISNHLYFYWYRQILGQKVEFLVSFYNNEISEKSEIFDDQFSVERPDGSNFTLKIRSTKLEDSAMYFCASSAGAGGPETQYFGPGTRLLVL.

J is TRBJ2-7 and V is TRBV5-1; D may be TRBD1 or TRBD2 (6 bases each). Germline CDR1 reads SGHRS; CDR2 reads YFSETQ. The CDR3 has 15 amino acids. V was pared by 4 bases and J by 2 bases, with 16 bases between. The CDR3 reads CASSPRRGEPYEQYF. In DNA form, the CDR3 reads TGCGCCAGCAGCCCACGTAGGGGGGAACCCTACGAGCAGTACTTC. Based on the CDR3 plus reference TRBV5-1 and TRBJ2-7, the full variable domain is KAGVTQTPRYLIKTRGQQVTLSCSPISGHRSVSWYQQTPGQGLQFLFEYFSETQRNKGNFPGRFSGRQFSNSRSEMNVSTLELGDSALYLCASSPRRGEPYEQYFGPGTRLTVT.

The rearrangement joins TRBV2 to TRBJ1-1, with D uncertain. The V end was cut by 2 bases, the J end by 11 bases, with 15 bases between. The CDR3 covers 13 residues. Per germline, CDR1 SNHLY and CDR2 FYNNEI. For the CDR3, the DNA is TGTGCCAGCAGTGAATTGGAGGGCGTAGGGGCTTTCTTT. This gives the protein CASSELEGVGAFF.

This chain connects TRBV7-6 to TRBJ2-6, with D unclear. Germline CDR1 reads SGHVS; CDR2 reads FNYEAQ. The CDR3 loop spans 15 amino acids. V shed 5 bases and J shed 0 bases, with 8 bases lying between them. The DNA of the CDR3 is TGTGCCAGCAGCCCTAAGTCCTCTGGGGCCAACGTCCTGACTTTC. This gives the protein CASSPKSSGANVLTF.

V gene TRBV7-9 combines with J gene TRBJ2-1; 11 bases line up with TRBD2. V shed 4 bases, J shed 4 bases, and the junction held 12 bases outside the gene matches. The CDR3 covers 18 residues. Germline lookup yields CDR1 SEHNR and CDR2 FQNEAQ (reference sequence). The CDR3 loop is CASSSPLVLAGVYNEQFF. Here the CDR3 DNA reads TGTGCCAGCAGCTCACCACTCGTACTAGCGGGAGTATACAATGAGCAGTTCTTC.

This clonotype was seen only a few times. The rearrangement joins TRBV12-3 or TRBV12-4 to TRBJ1-2, with D unresolved. This CDR3 contains 16 residues. V dropped 6 bases and J dropped 2 bases, with 19 bases sitting between them. The CDR3 nucleotides read TGTGCCAGCAGCTCCGACGGTGGAAGGTGGAACTATGGCTACACCTTC. It is translated as CASSSDGGRWNYGYTF.

Concerning this clonotype: Mismatch with germline at one junction end may stem from a read error. The V and J genes are TRBV28 and TRBJ1-5; D is perhaps TRBD1 (6 bases). Looked up from germline, CDR1 is MDHEN and CDR2 is SYDVKM. The CDR3 consists of 14 residues. CDR3 DNA sequence: TGTGCCAGCAGTCCCACAGGGAGCAATCAGCCCCGGCATTTT. It is translated as CASSPTGSNQPRHF.

This clonotype was counted ten times or more. The chain is built from TRBV2 and TRBJ2-3; TRBD1 matches 7 bases. This CDR3 is built from 15 residues. Germline trimming cut 5 bases from V and 3 bases from J; bases unmatched to any gene: 8. Germline CDR1 is SNHLY and CDR2 is FYNNEI. The CDR3 loop is CASSYRDRPTDTQYF. CDR3 bases: TGTGCCAGCAGTTATCGGGACAGACCTACAGATACGCAGTATTTT.

This chain joins TRBV5-1 and TRBJ2-1; 10 nucleotides align to TRBD2. Germline lookup yields CDR1 SGHRS and CDR2 YFSETQ. The CDR3 has 15 residues. The V gene end was trimmed by 6 bases and the J gene end by 2 bases; junction bases not matched to a gene: 5. This CDR3 is CASKPSGRAYNEQFF. DNA of the CDR3: TGCGCCAGCAAACCAAGCGGGAGGGCCTACAATGAGCAGTTCTTC.

This chain joins TRBV10-2 and TRBJ1-6; D unclear. This CDR3 has 14 residues. Trimming took off 6 bases at V and 7 bases at J, with 13 bases between the two ends. The V gene's germline CDR1 is WSHSY and CDR2 SAAADI. The CDR3 nucleotides read TGCGCCAGCAGAGAAAGACTGGAAAATTCACCCCTCCACTTT. It yields the protein CASRERLENSPLHF.

CDR3 loop: CASSFTSPGLGGFEQYF. As DNA, the CDR3 is TGCGCCAGCAGCTTTACCTCCCCGGGACTAGGAGGATTCGAGCAGTACTTC. The chain is built from TRBV5-1 and TRBJ2-7; 8 positions match TRBD2. Trimming removed 2 bases from V and 6 bases from J; junction bases left unmatched: 16. Per the germline V gene, CDR1 is SGHRS and CDR2 is YFSETQ. This CDR3 has 17 residues.

This clonotype appeared many times. This chain links TRBV28 with TRBJ2-7; 8 nucleotides agree with TRBD2. The CDR3 is made up of 15 amino acids. CDR1 is MDHEN, CDR2 SYDVKM, per germline. V shed 5 bases, J shed 7 bases, and the junction held 13 bases outside the gene matches. The CDR3 coding sequence is TGTGCCAGCAGTAGGGTAGCGGGACTCCGGGGGGAGCAGTACTTC. This sequence encodes CASSRVAGLRGEQYF.

The genes are TRBV15 and TRBJ2-2; 7 bases are shared with TRBD2. The CDR3 sequence is 13 residues long. The trim removed 8 bases at V and 4 bases at J, leaving 4 bases unmatched. The V gene's germline CDR1 is LNHNV and CDR2 YYDKDF (reference sequence). CDR3 coding DNA: TGTGCCACCCGGGGAGGGCCCACCGGGGAGCTGTTTTTT. It is translated as CATRGGPTGELFF.

This clonotype showed up many times. This chain links TRBV9 with TRBJ2-5, with D possibly being TRBD1 (5 bases). The CDR3 has 17 amino acids. The V gene lost 2 bases and the J gene lost 1 base, with 18 bases spanning the gap. Germline V gene sequence: CDR1 SGDLS, CDR2 YYNGEE. CDR3: CASSVDTGASPQETQYF. CDR3 DNA sequence: TGTGCCAGCAGCGTGGATACTGGGGCTTCCCCCCAAGAGACCCAGTACTTC. The entire variable domain, with the rest obtained from reference TRBV9 and TRBJ2-5, is as follows: DSGVTQTPKHLITATGQRVTLRCSPRSGDLSVYWYQQSLDQGLQFLIQYYNGEERAKGNILERFSAQQFPDLHSELNLSSLELGDSALYFCASSVDTGASPQETQYFGPGTRLLVL.

Details on this clonotype: It is likely a read error, because the conserved phenylalanine at the end of the CDR3 is missing. This chain links TRBV9 with TRBJ1-2; D remains unclear. This CDR3 comprises 14 residues. Germline CDR1 and CDR2: SGDLS and YYNGEE. The V end lost 4 bases, the J end lost 3 bases, and 13 bases lay between the germline ends. Written as DNA, the CDR3 is TGTGCCAGCAGCCCCCGGGGTGGTCACTATGGCTACACCTTG. Amino acid sequence: CASSPRGGHYGYTL.

V and J are TRBV9 and TRBJ2-2; tentative D call: TRBD2 (5 bases). V was clipped by 4 bases and J by 0 bases, with 16 bases between them. The CDR3 contains 17 residues. Germline V CDR1 and CDR2: SGDLS, YYNGEE. CDR3 DNA sequence: TGTGCCAGCAGCCTAAGTGGGGAGCTCCCGAACACCGGGGAGCTGTTTTTT. This gives the protein CASSLSGELPNTGELFF.

This clonotype was counted at least ten times. The V gene is TRBV6-5, the J gene TRBJ1-5, with 8 positions matching TRBD1. Germline lookup yields CDR1 MNHEY and CDR2 SVGAGI. Trimming at V came to 6 bases and at J to 2 bases, leaving 0 bases not matched to a gene. The length of the CDR3 is 13 residues. CDR3 sequence: CASRDRGNQPQHF. The CDR3 DNA is TGTGCCAGCAGGGACAGGGGCAATCAGCCCCAGCATTTT.

The J gene is TRBJ2-2, the V gene TRBV27; 10 bases are shared with TRBD2. J was trimmed by 2 bases and V by 9 bases; bases with no gene match: 3. Germline V CDR1 and CDR2: MNHEY, SMNVEV (reference sequence). The CDR3 contains 14 residues. In DNA form, the CDR3 reads TGTGCCAGGGTAGCGGGAGGTAACACCGGGGAGCTGTTTTTT. Translation gives CARVAGGNTGELFF.

The chain is built from TRBV20-1 and TRBJ2-7; possible D gene TRBD2, 6 bases. Trimming removed 6 bases at V and 2 bases at J, with 14 bases between. Germline lookup yields CDR1 DFQATT and CDR2 SNEGSKA (reference sequence). This CDR3 region has 13 residues. CDR3 in amino acids: CSARGTQAYEQYF. The CDR3, as DNA: TGCAGTGCCCGCGGGACCCAGGCCTACGAGCAGTACTTC.

V usage is TRBV7-2 and J usage is TRBJ2-2; 8 nucleotides align to TRBD2. CDR1 SGHTA and CDR2 FQGNSA come from the germline V gene. The CDR3 is 16 residues long. Trimming cost V 1 base and J 6 bases; bases outside gene matches: 7. The CDR3 region has the DNA TGTGCCAGCAGCTTAGGACCCGTACTAGCGGCCGGGGAGCTGTTTTTT. Amino acid sequence: CASSLGPVLAAGELFF.